A selection of T cell receptor beta chains follows, all from one sample in a study of PD-1 blockade in classical Hodgkin lymphoma. TCRdb's copy holds only in-frame clones and misses some; the assay was immunoSEQ multiplex PCR. Of 30,000 or so clones listed, 90% are singletons. This specimen was CD4+ T cells from blood, taken at baseline. Receptor source: a human donor with classical Hodgkin lymphoma. Both conserved end residues are trimmed from each CDR3. Fields, in order: V gene, J gene, CDR3 protein.

v_gene: TRBV10-1
j_gene: TRBJ2-7
CDR3aa: ASSESGQGHEQY

v_gene: TRBV10-3
j_gene: TRBJ2-7
CDR3aa: AISPLYEQY

v_gene: TRBV6-5
j_gene: TRBJ1-1
CDR3aa: ASSRTWGGHTEAF

v_gene: TRBV5-1
j_gene: TRBJ2-1
CDR3aa: ASSPRLAGGPVYSHNEQF

v_gene: TRBV5-1
j_gene: TRBJ1-2
CDR3aa: ASSLGFGQGDGYT

v_gene: TRBV18
j_gene: TRBJ2-5
CDR3aa: ASSPPNSQETQY

v_gene: TRBV19
j_gene: TRBJ1-1
CDR3aa: ASSTWTGMNTEAF

v_gene: TRBV27
j_gene: TRBJ1-5
CDR3aa: ASSAYRVLRNQPQH

v_gene: TRBV9
j_gene: TRBJ1-1
CDR3aa: ASSEEISPSRGRANTEAF

v_gene: TRBV11-3
j_gene: TRBJ2-1
CDR3aa: ASSLGSGSIYEQF

v_gene: TRBV5-1
j_gene: TRBJ2-3
CDR3aa: ASSPRTSGSTDTQY

v_gene: TRBV5-8
j_gene: TRBJ2-5
CDR3aa: ASSFLQETQY

v_gene: TRBV2
j_gene: TRBJ1-3
CDR3aa: ASSVGTSGNTIY

v_gene: TRBV7-8
j_gene: TRBJ2-1
CDR3aa: ASTPPRTRPDEQF

v_gene: TRBV7-9
j_gene: TRBJ2-7
CDR3aa: ASSLRVGSYEQY

v_gene: TRBV28
j_gene: TRBJ2-4
CDR3aa: ASSLLLAGAKNIQY

v_gene: TRBV11-2
j_gene: TRBJ2-2
CDR3aa: ASSLVRELF

v_gene: TRBV11-2
j_gene: TRBJ2-4
CDR3aa: ASSLDLGGGDIQY

v_gene: TRBV11-2
j_gene: TRBJ2-1
CDR3aa: ASSLELADEQF

v_gene: TRBV7-9
j_gene: TRBJ1-1
CDR3aa: ASSSGGMNTEAF

v_gene: TRBV9
j_gene: TRBJ1-1
CDR3aa: ASSPRFGNTEAF

v_gene: TRBV10-3
j_gene: TRBJ2-2
CDR3aa: AISESAANTGELF

v_gene: TRBV6-5
j_gene: TRBJ2-5
CDR3aa: ASRPPDSRATQY

v_gene: TRBV11-2
j_gene: TRBJ1-1
CDR3aa: ASSLVGGGMNTEAF

v_gene: TRBV19
j_gene: TRBJ1-2
CDR3aa: ASSIGRTGGYGYT

v_gene: TRBV6-5
j_gene: TRBJ2-7
CDR3aa: ASSYWMGQVSYEQY

v_gene: TRBV6-1
j_gene: TRBJ1-4
CDR3aa: ASSEGRANEKLF

v_gene: TRBV2
j_gene: TRBJ2-1
CDR3aa: ASSELQGMGNEQF

v_gene: TRBV7-8
j_gene: TRBJ2-2
CDR3aa: ASSFRQPGELF

v_gene: TRBV7-2
j_gene: TRBJ2-7
CDR3aa: ASTYPRASGNYEQY

v_gene: TRBV7-8
j_gene: TRBJ1-1
CDR3aa: ASKRTGRNTEAF

v_gene: TRBV5-1
j_gene: TRBJ2-1
CDR3aa: ASSQRESWPRPYNEQF

v_gene: TRBV15
j_gene: TRBJ2-5
CDR3aa: ATSRDGGPRETQY

v_gene: TRBV9
j_gene: TRBJ2-7
CDR3aa: ASSAPGLAGEEQY

v_gene: TRBV7-9
j_gene: TRBJ1-2
CDR3aa: ASSLSLVPPGNYGYT

v_gene: TRBV5-5
j_gene: TRBJ1-5
CDR3aa: ASRRGMEGNQPQH

v_gene: TRBV27
j_gene: TRBJ1-5
CDR3aa: ASSLTYDSNQPQH

v_gene: TRBV5-1
j_gene: TRBJ1-2
CDR3aa: ASSLAGNKNGYT

v_gene: TRBV6-5
j_gene: TRBJ2-7
CDR3aa: ASSLSRGDLPYEQY

v_gene: TRBV11-2
j_gene: TRBJ1-4
CDR3aa: ASSTMRSTNEKLF

v_gene: TRBV7-8
j_gene: TRBJ1-2
CDR3aa: ASSLKGSGYT